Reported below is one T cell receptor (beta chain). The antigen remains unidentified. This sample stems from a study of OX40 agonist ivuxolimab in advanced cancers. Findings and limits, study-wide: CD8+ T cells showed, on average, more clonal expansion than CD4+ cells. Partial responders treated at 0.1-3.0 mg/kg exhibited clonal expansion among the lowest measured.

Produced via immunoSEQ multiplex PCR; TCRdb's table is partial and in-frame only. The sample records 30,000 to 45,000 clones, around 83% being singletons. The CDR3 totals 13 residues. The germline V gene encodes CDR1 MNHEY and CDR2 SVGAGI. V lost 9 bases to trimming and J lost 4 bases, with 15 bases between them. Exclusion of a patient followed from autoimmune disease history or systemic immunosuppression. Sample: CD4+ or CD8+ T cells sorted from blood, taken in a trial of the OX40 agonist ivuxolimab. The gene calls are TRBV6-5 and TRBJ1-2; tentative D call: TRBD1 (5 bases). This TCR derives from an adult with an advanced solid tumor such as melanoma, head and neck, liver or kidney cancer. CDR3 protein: CASKTDGRYGYTF. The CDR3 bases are TGTGCCAGTAAGACAGACGGACGCTATGGCTACACCTTC.